A single sample is the source of the 15 T cell receptor beta chains below, sequenced in a study of CD8 T cells in Susac syndrome. Reverse transcription of about 0.45 to 1 ug RNA was carried out with random hexamers. TCRdb re-called the immunoSEQ multiplex PCR reads through MiXCR, storing one row per CDR3 protein. The table has 150,000 to 200,000 distinct CDR3 sequences, roughly 94% seen once; the top ten hold around 0.16%. Specimen: CD8+ T cells from PBMCs. These receptors originate from a human donor with Susac syndrome.

In this sample, this clonotype turned up once. The chain combines TRBV5-6 with TRBJ2-7; D remains unclear. Per germline, CDR1 SGHDT and CDR2 YYEEEE. The V end lost 4 bases, the J end lost 5 bases, and 10 bases lay between the germline ends. This CDR3 is built from 12 residues. CDR3 nucleotides: TGTGCCAGCAGCCCAAACTACAACGAGCAGTACTTC. Its translation is CASSPNYNEQYF.

The rearrangement links TRBV11-2 to TRBJ2-3, with 7 bases identical to TRBD1. Germline V gene sequence: CDR1 SGHAT, CDR2 FQNNGV. With 5 bases clipped from V and 4 bases from J, the junction kept 15 bases outside the gene matches. The length of the CDR3 is 17 residues. The CDR3 loop is CASSPTVGGHLSDTQYF. The CDR3 DNA follows: TGTGCCAGCAGCCCCACAGTAGGGGGCCATCTTTCAGATACGCAGTATTTT.

The J gene is TRBJ2-1, the V gene TRBV20-1, with 8 bases fitting TRBD2. Trimming removed 3 bases from V and 7 bases from J; junction bases left unmatched: 5. The CDR3 spans 13 residues. Germline V gene data show CDR1 as DFQATT and CDR2 as SNEGSKA (reference sequence). The CDR3, as DNA: TGCAGTGCTAGCGGGGGGGCCCAAAATGAGCAGTTCTTC. Its protein product is CSASGGAQNEQFF.

This chain links TRBV7-3 with TRBJ1-5; D ambiguous. The CDR3 has 13 amino acids. Deletions cut 4 bases from V and 5 bases from J, with 9 bases between. Germline V gene lookup returns CDR1 SGHTA and CDR2 FQGTGA. CDR3 protein: CASSSDAHQPQHF. Here the CDR3 DNA reads TGTGCCAGCAGCTCGGATGCTCATCAGCCCCAGCATTTT.

This chain connects TRBV9 to TRBJ2-7; 8 nucleotides align to TRBD2. The length of the CDR3 is 14 residues. CDR1 is SGDLS and CDR2 is YYNGEE in the germline V gene. Trimming took 3 bases from V and 3 from J; bases not matched to a gene: 5. This CDR3 reads CASSESGSFYEQYF. The CDR3 bases are TGTGCCAGCAGCGAAAGCGGGAGTTTCTACGAGCAGTACTTC.

The V call is TRBV9, the J call TRBJ2-1; tentatively, D is TRBD2 (6 bases). Trimming removed 4 bases at V and 5 bases at J, with 10 bases between. The V gene's germline CDR1 is SGDLS and CDR2 YYNGEE. This CDR3 contains 13 residues. This chain's CDR3 is CASSLGLDNEQFF. CDR3 nucleotides: TGTGCCAGCAGCCTGGGACTGGACAATGAGCAGTTCTTC.

The chain combines TRBV2 with TRBJ2-3; D not resolved. V gave up 4 bases and J gave up 0 bases, with 11 bases separating them. From germline, CDR1 is SNHLY and CDR2 FYNNEI. The length of the CDR3 is 15 residues. The CDR3 region is CASSVGHTSTDTQYF. CDR3 in DNA: TGTGCCAGCAGTGTCGGCCATACTAGCACAGATACGCAGTATTTT. The full variable domain, rest sourced from reference TRBV2 and TRBJ2-3, is EPEVTQTPSHQVTQMGQEVILRCVPISNHLYFYWYRQILGQKVEFLVSFYNNEISEKSEIFDDQFSVERPDGSNFTLKIRSTKLEDSAMYFCASSVGHTSTDTQYFGPGTRLTVL.

The V gene is TRBV12-3 or TRBV12-4, the J gene TRBJ1-2; TRBD1 might be the D (5 bases). Trimming left V 5 bases short and J 7 bases short, with 8 bases between. CDR3 length: 11 residues. The DNA of the CDR3 is TGTGCCAGCAGTAACGGGGGTGGCTACACCTTC. Amino acids: CASSNGGGYTF.

The chain couples TRBV20-1 to TRBJ1-5; 8 nucleotides line up with TRBD1. The length of the CDR3 is 14 residues. Germline CDR1 and CDR2: DFQATT and SNEGSKA (reference sequence). J gave up 10 bases and V 0 bases, and 8 bases lay outside the gene matches. CDR3 DNA: TGCAGTGCTAGAGATCCGGACAGGGTGTCACCCCAGCATTTT. Amino acid sequence: CSARDPDRVSPQHF.

This chain uses TRBV3-1 with TRBJ2-7; TRBD2 matches 11 bases. J gave up 4 bases and V 1 base, and 12 bases lay outside the gene matches. The CDR3 covers 18 residues. Germline V CDR1 and CDR2: LGHDT, YNNKEL (reference sequence). In DNA form, the CDR3 reads TGTGCCAGCAGCCAAGGGATTAGCGGGGGGGTTCCCCCTTACGAGCAGTACTTC. Translated, it gives CASSQGISGGVPPYEQYF.

The chain combines TRBV24-1 with TRBJ2-1, with TRBD2 matching over 7 bases. Per the germline V gene, CDR1 is KGHDR and CDR2 is SFDVKD. V gave up 2 bases and J gave up 7 bases; unmatched junction bases: 7. The CDR3 has 15 amino acids. The CDR3 region is CATSDSREGRNEQFF. CDR3 sequence (DNA): TGTGCCACCAGTGATTCCAGGGAGGGTCGGAATGAGCAGTTCTTC.

The gene calls are TRBV29-1 and TRBJ1-1; D might be TRBD1 (5 bases). Germline V gene lookup returns CDR1 SQVTM and CDR2 ANQGSEA. CDR3 length: 13 amino acids. Trimming left V 4 bases short and J 1 base short, with 10 bases between. Here the CDR3 reads CSVGTGGNTEAFF. DNA of the CDR3: TGCAGCGTTGGAACAGGAGGGAACACTGAAGCTTTCTTT.

This clonotype occurred a few times. The genes are TRBV19 and TRBJ2-1; tentative D call: TRBD1 (6 bases). Germline lookup yields CDR1 LNHDA and CDR2 SQIVND (reference sequence). V shed 8 bases and J shed 7 bases, with 12 bases lying between them. The CDR3 runs 12 residues. The CDR3, as DNA: TGTGCCAGTTCAATAGGGGGAAATGAGCAGTTCTTC. This codes for CASSIGGNEQFF.

The chain has TRBV12-3 or TRBV12-4 and TRBJ1-6; 7 nucleotides match TRBD1. The CDR3 is 15 amino acids. Trimming removed 3 bases from V and 9 bases from J; junction bases left unmatched: 8. The DNA of the CDR3 is TGTGCCAGCAGTTTTGACGGGACAGCGATTTCACCCCTCCACTTT. It codes for CASSFDGTAISPLHF.

This chain links TRBV3-1 with TRBJ2-1; D uncertain. The CDR3 totals 13 residues. Trimming took 4 bases from V and 4 from J, leaving 8 bases between them. From germline, CDR1 is LGHDT and CDR2 YNNKEL (reference sequence). This CDR3 is CASSLSIYNEQFF. The CDR3 coding sequence is TGTGCCAGCAGCCTAAGTATATACAATGAGCAGTTCTTC.